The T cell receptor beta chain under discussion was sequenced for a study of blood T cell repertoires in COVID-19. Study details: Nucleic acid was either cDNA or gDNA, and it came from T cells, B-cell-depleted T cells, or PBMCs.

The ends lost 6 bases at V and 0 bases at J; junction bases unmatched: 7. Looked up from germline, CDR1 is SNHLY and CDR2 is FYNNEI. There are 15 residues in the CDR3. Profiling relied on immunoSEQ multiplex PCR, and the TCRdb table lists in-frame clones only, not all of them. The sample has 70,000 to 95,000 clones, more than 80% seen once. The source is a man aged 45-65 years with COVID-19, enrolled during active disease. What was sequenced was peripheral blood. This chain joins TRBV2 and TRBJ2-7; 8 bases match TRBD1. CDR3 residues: CASSGTGHLSYEQYF. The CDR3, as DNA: TGTGCCAGCAGCGGGACAGGTCATCTCTCCTACGAGCAGTACTTC.